This T cell receptor beta chain emerged from a study of T cell changes during pregnancy in multiple sclerosis (dated by TCRdb to between 2017 and 2020). General notes on the study: In women with multiple sclerosis, the researchers looked at how the T cell repertoire shifted as pregnancy progressed.

The germline V gene encodes CDR1 SGHDT and CDR2 YYEEEE. The V end loses 4 bases and the J end loses 9 bases, and a stretch of 13 bases separates them. The CDR3 has 12 amino acids, counting the end cysteine and phenylalanine. The retained sequence is limited to the CDR3, 36 bases, with the frame set at the first base. Libraries were built with the immunoSEQ multiplex PCR assay. The source is immuneACCESS, and TCRdb retained only in-frame sequences with V and J called. Part of the clones is not carried over; for the studies checked, unresolved V genes explain less than half of this, and the remainder is unexplained. The sample includes nearly 110,000 clones, with around 93% observed a single time. Clones ranked in the top ten supply around 1.5% of the sample. In regard to this clone: What this receptor recognizes is not known. No per-base quality is available; no much larger clone lies one base away.

The sample consisted of peripheral blood, taken after pregnancy. This receptor was identified in a female donor with multiple sclerosis, enrolled in a pregnancy study. Recombination connected TRBV5-6 to TRBJ2-5, with a weak D call of TRBD2 (5 bases match). The DNA sequence is TGTGCCAGCAGCCCAAGCGGACTGGCCCAGTACTTC. Its coded protein is CASSPSGLAQYF.